This T cell receptor beta chain was sequenced for a study of HIV-infected patients and healthy controls. The CDR3 covers 14 residues. The germline V and J ends were trimmed by 5 bases and 2 bases, with 14 bases remaining between them. Per germline, CDR1 DFQATT and CDR2 SNEGSKA (reference sequence). In TCRdb, the 5' RACE reads were re-called with MiXCR into one record per CDR3 protein. This repertoire shows about 67,000 distinct CDR3 sequences, around 17% found once; its top ten account for approximately 5%. This clonotype was counted a few times. The receptor was isolated from a human donor in good health. This chain joins TRBV20-1 and TRBJ2-3, with D unresolved. The sequenced sample consisted of CD4+ T cells from blood. The CDR3 spells CSAQRSGYTDTQYF. CDR3 sequence (DNA): TGCAGTGCTCAAAGATCCGGGTACACAGATACGCAGTATTTT.